This T cell receptor beta chain stems from a study of blood T cell repertoires in COVID-19. About the research overall: Material from acute and convalescent COVID-19 was sourced from the United States, Italy and Spain. In each case, the material was cDNA or gDNA derived from T cells, B-cell-depleted T cells, or PBMCs.

The germline V gene has CDR1 SGHNT and CDR2 YENEEA. The CDR3 runs to 15 residues. The V segment lost 4 bases and the J segment 3 bases; nucleotides outside the gene matches: 5. As processed by the authors: Cell counts per sample came from amplifying reference gene primers. TCRdb keeps only in-frame clones here, not all; method: immunoSEQ multiplex PCR. The DNA was the basis for D and trimming; V, J and clone size are from that table. The table includes around 310,000 clones, 70% to 90% detected once. The chain joins TRBV11-3 to TRBJ2-2; 7 nucleotides match TRBD1. The receptor comes from an older woman with acute or convalescent COVID-19. The sequenced sample consisted of peripheral blood. CDR3 in amino acids: CASSSHRGDTGELFF. The DNA for the CDR3 is TGTGCCAGCAGCTCCCACAGGGGAGACACCGGGGAGCTGTTTTTT.